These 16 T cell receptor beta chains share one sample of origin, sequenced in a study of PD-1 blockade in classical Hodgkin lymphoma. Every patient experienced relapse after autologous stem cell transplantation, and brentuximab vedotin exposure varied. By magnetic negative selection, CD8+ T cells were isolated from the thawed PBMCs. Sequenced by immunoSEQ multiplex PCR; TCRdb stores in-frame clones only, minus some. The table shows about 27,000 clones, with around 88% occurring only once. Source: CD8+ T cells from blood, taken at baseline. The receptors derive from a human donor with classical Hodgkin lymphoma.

DNA for the CDR3: TGTGCCAGCAGCAAAGGACCGGAAGGATACGAGCAGTACTTC. Its protein product is CASSKGPEGYEQYF. V usage is TRBV7-7 and J usage is TRBJ2-7; D uncertain. The CDR3 length is 14 residues. In germline, CDR1 is SSHAT, CDR2 FNYEAQ (reference sequence). V dropped 5 bases and J dropped 4 bases, with 15 bases sitting between them.

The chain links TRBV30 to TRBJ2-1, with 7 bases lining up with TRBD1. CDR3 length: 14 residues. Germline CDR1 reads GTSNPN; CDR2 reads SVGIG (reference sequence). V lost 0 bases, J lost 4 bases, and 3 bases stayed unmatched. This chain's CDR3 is CAWSVVQGYNEQFF. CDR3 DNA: TGTGCCTGGAGTGTAGTACAGGGGTACAATGAGCAGTTCTTC.

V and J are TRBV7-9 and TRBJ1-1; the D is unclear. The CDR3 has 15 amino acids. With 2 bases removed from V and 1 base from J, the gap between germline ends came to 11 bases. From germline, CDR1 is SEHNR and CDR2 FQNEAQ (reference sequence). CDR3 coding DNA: TGTGCCAGCAGCTTATATATCGGCGGGAACACTGAAGCTTTCTTT. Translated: CASSLYIGGNTEAFF. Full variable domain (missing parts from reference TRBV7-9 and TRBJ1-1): DTGVSQNPRHKITKRGQNVTFRCDPISEHNRLYWYRQTLGQGPEFLTYFQNEAQLEKSRLLSDRFSAERPKGSFSTLEIQRTEQGDSAMYLCASSLYIGGNTEAFFGQGTRLTVV.

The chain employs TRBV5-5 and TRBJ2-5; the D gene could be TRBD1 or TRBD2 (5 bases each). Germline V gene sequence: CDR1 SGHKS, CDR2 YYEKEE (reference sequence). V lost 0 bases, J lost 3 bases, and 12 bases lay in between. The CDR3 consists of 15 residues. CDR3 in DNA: TGTGCCAGCAGCTTGGAGCTGGGGGTAAAAGAGACCCAGTACTTC. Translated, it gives CASSLELGVKETQYF.

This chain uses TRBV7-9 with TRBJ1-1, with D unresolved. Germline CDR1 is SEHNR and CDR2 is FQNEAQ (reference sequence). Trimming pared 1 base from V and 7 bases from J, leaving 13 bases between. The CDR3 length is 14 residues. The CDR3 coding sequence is TGTGCCAGCAGCTTAGGTCCCATGGGTATTGAAGCTTTCTTT. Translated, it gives CASSLGPMGIEAFF.

The CDR3 region is CASSNRGNTEAFF. Here the CDR3 DNA reads TGTGCCAGCAGCAATAGGGGAAACACTGAAGCTTTCTTT. This chain uses TRBV9 with TRBJ1-1; D is perhaps TRBD1 (5 bases). This CDR3 has 13 amino acids. Looked up from germline, CDR1 is SGDLS and CDR2 is YYNGEE. V lost 4 bases, J lost 2 bases, and 9 bases lay in between.

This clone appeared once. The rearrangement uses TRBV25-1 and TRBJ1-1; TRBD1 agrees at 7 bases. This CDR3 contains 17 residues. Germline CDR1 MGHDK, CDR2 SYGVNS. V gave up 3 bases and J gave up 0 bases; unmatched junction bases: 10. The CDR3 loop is CASSDLWTGPMNTEAFF. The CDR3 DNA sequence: TGTGCCAGCAGTGACCTCTGGACAGGTCCAATGAACACTGAAGCTTTCTTT.

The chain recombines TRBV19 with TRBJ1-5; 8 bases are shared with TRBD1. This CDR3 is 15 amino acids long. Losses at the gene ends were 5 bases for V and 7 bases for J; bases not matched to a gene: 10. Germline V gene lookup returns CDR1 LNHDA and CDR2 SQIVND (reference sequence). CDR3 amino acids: CASSASLRGRQPQHF. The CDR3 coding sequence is TGTGCCAGTAGTGCCTCTCTCAGGGGGCGGCAGCCCCAGCATTTT.

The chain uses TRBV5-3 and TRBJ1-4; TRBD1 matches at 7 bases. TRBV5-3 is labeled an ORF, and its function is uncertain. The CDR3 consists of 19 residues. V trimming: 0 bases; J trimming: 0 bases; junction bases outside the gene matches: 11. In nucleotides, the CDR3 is TGTGCCAGAAGCTTGGTAAATTTTCGGGGGACAGCAACTAATGAAAAACTGTTTTTT. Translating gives CARSLVNFRGTATNEKLFF.

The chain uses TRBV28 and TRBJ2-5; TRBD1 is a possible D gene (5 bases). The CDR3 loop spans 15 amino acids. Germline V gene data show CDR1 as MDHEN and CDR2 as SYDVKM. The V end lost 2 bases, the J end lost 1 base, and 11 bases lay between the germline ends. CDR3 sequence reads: CASSLRWTTQETQYF. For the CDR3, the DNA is TGTGCCAGCAGTTTAAGGTGGACAACCCAAGAGACCCAGTACTTC.

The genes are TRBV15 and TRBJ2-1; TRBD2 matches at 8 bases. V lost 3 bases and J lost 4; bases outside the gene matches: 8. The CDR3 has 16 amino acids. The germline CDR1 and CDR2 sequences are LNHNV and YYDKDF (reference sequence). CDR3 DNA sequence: TGTGCCACCAGCAGCCTTACTAGCGGTATTTACAATGAGCAGTTCTTC. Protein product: CATSSLTSGIYNEQFF. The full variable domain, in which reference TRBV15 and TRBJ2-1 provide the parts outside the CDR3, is DAMVIQNPRYQVTQFGKPVTLSCSQTLNHNVMYWYQQKSSQAPKLLFHYYDKDFNNEADTPDNFQSRRPNTSFCFLDIRSPGLGDTAMYLCATSSLTSGIYNEQFFGPGTRLTVL.

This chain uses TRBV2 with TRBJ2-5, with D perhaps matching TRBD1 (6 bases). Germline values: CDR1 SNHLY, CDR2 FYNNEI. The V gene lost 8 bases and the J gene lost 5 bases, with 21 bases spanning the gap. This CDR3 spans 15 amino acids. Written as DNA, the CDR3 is TGTGCCAGCCCCTACTACGTGGGGGCACAGGAGACCCAGTACTTC. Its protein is CASPYYVGAQETQYF.

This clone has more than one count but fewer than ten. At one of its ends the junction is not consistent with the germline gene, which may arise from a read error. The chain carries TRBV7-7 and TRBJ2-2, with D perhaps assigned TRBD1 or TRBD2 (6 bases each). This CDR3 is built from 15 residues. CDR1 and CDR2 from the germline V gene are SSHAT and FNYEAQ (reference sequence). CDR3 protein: CASSPDRGGTGELFF. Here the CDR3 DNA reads TGTGCTAGCAGTCCGGACAGAGGGGGGACCGGGGAGCTGTTTTTT.

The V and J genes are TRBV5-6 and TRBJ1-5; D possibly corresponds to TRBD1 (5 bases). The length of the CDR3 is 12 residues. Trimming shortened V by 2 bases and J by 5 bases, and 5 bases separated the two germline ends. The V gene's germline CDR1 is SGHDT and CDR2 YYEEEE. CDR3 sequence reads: CASSLGDQPQHF. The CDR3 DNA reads TGTGCCAGCAGCTTAGGGGATCAGCCCCAGCATTTT. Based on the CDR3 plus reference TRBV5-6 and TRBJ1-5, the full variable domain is DAGVTQSPTHLIKTRGQQVTLRCSPKSGHDTVSWYQQALGQGPQFIFQYYEEEERQRGNFPDRFSGHQFPNYSSELNVNALLLGDSALYLCASSLGDQPQHFGDGTRLSIL.

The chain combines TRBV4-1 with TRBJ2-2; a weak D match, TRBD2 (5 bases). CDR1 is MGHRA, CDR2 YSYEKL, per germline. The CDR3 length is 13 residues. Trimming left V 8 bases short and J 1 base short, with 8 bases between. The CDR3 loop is CASARVNTGELFF. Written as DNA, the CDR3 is TGCGCCAGCGCGAGGGTGAACACCGGGGAGCTGTTTTTT.

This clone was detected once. This CDR3 reads CATDRGNYNEQFF. The CDR3 DNA sequence: TGTGCCACAGACAGGGGAAACTACAATGAGCAGTTCTTC. The chain recombines TRBV10-3 with TRBJ2-1; 8 positions match TRBD1. Germline CDR1 and CDR2: ENHRY and SYGVKD. After removal of 10 bases from V and 3 bases from J, the junction contained 5 bases not matched to a gene. The CDR3 runs to 13 residues.